The rows below give T cell receptor beta chains drawn from one sample of a study of T-cell reconstitution after alpha-beta-depleted transplantation in children. TCRdb independently ran MiXCR on the PCR reads; one entry per CDR3 protein. Of around 190,000 distinct CDR3 sequences listed, 6.6% were seen once; the top ten hold approximately 6%. The sequencing used PBMCs, collected before TCRalphabeta/CD19-depleted stem cell transplant. These receptors all come from a boy aged 2 to 9 with acute lymphoblastic leukemia, due to receive a stem cell transplant. The CDR3 runs from the conserved cysteine through the conserved F or W. A D gene is named only where the DNA matches it firmly. Size is stated for part of the rows, as once, few or many counts, or as a class when the clone is expanded.

len	v_gene	abundance	j_gene	d_gene	CDR3nt	CDR3aa
13	TRBV6-2/TRBV6-3	few	TRBJ2-3	.	TGTGCCAGCAGCCCGACAGTTTTGGATACGCAGTATTTT	CASSPTVLDTQYF
14	TRBV2	once	TRBJ1-1	TRBD1	TGTGCCATCAGCGGGACAGGGGGAAACACTGAAGCTTTCTTT	CAISGTGGNTEAFF
15	TRBV14	many	TRBJ2-7	TRBD1	TGTGCCAGCAGCCAAGGACAGGGGCTACCCTACGAGCAGTACTTC	CASSQGQGLPYEQYF
16	TRBV5-1	many	TRBJ2-7	TRBD1	TGCGCCAGCAGCTTGGAACCGGGACAGAGCTCCTACGAGCAGTACTTC	CASSLEPGQSSYEQYF
15	TRBV7-2	many	TRBJ1-1	.	TGTGCCAGCAGCTTAGCCGGGGGGGGGAACACTGAAGCTTTCTTT	CASSLAGGGNTEAFF
14	TRBV6-5	.	TRBJ2-1	.	TGTGCCAGCAGTTGGGGGGATTCTGGCAATGAGCAGTTCTTC	CASSWGDSGNEQFF
13	TRBV20-1	few	TRBJ1-2	TRBD1	TGCAGTGCTGGGACAGGACTCAACTATGGCTACACCTTC	CSAGTGLNYGYTF
17	TRBV20-1	.	TRBJ1-6	.	TGCAGTGCTAGAGATGACCGTCCGGTGTTGGCGAATTCACCCCTCCACTTT	CSARDDRPVLANSPLHF
13	TRBV29-1	many	TRBJ2-1	TRBD1	TGCAGCGTTACCACAGGGGGAACGGGTGAGCAGTTCTTC	CSVTTGGTGEQFF
14	TRBV9	.	TRBJ2-1	TRBD2	TGTGCCAGCAGCGGGACTAGCGGGGGGGTTGAGCAGTTCTTC	CASSGTSGGVEQFF
14	TRBV6-5	many	TRBJ1-1	.	TGTGCCAGCCTTTCTGAGGGAATGAACACTGAAGCTTTCTTT	CASLSEGMNTEAFF
13	TRBV5-1	many	TRBJ2-1	.	TGCGCCAGCAGCTTGCACAGGGAGGATGAGCAGTTCTTC	CASSLHREDEQFF
16	TRBV29-1	few	TRBJ2-6	TRBD1	TGCAGCGCAGTCGACAGGGCCTCCTCTGGGGCCAACGTCCTGACTTTC	CSAVDRASSGANVLTF
14	TRBV27	.	TRBJ2-1	.	TGTGCCAGCAGCACACCAGTCTCCTACAATGAGCAGTTCTTC	CASSTPVSYNEQFF
14	TRBV11-3	many	TRBJ2-1	.	TGTGCCAGCAGCTTACTATTAGAGGCCAATGAGCAGTTCTTC	CASSLLLEANEQFF
17	TRBV6-5	many	TRBJ2-3	.	TGTGCCAGCAGAGCTCCCCGTCGGGGGCCGTACACAGATACGCAGTATTTT	CASRAPRRGPYTDTQYF
12	TRBV3-1	.	TRBJ2-7	.	TGTGCCAGCAGCCAATCGCAGAACGAGCAGTACTTC	CASSQSQNEQYF
11	TRBV12-3/TRBV12-4	.	TRBJ1-3	.	TGTGCCAGCAGTTTCAAAAACACCATATATTTT	CASSFKNTIYF
16	TRBV11-2	many	TRBJ2-1	TRBD2	TGTGCCAGCAGCAAGGGGACTACAAGGCCGGTTAATGAGCAGTTCTTC	CASSKGTTRPVNEQFF
15	TRBV18	many	TRBJ2-6	TRBD1	TGTGCCAGCAGCCCCGACAGGGCTGGGGCCAACGTCCTGACTTTC	CASSPDRAGANVLTF
14	TRBV20-1	many	TRBJ2-5	TRBD2	TGCAGTGCTAGACCCGCTAGCGGGATGGAGACCCAGTACTTC	CSARPASGMETQYF
14	TRBV28	many	TRBJ2-3	.	TGTGCCAGCAGTGAGGGGGGGGGATCAGATACGCAGTATTTT	CASSEGGGSDTQYF
14	TRBV5-1	many	TRBJ1-2	.	TGCGCCAGCAGCGCCGGGACGGACCACTATGGCTACACCTTC	CASSAGTDHYGYTF